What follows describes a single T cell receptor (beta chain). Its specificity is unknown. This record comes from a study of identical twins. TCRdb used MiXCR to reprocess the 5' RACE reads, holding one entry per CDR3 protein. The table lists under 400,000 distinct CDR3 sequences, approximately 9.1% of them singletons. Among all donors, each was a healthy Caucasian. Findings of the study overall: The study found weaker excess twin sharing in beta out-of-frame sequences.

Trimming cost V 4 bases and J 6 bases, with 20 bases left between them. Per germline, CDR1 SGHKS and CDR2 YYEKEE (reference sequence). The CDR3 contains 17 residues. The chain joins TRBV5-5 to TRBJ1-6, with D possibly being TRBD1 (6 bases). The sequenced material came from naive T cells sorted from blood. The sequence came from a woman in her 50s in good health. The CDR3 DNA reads TGTGCCAGCAGCAAACCATCTGAGACAGGCTCTAATTCACCCCTCCACTTT. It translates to CASSKPSETGSNSPLHF.